What follows are 12 T cell receptor beta chains derived from one specimen sequenced in a study of blood T cells in healthy people across ages. Primed by a sample-barcoded 5' primer and a J-beta primer mix, a second PCR proceeded for about 6 to 12 cycles. TCRdb processed the 5' RACE reads anew with MiXCR; each CDR3 protein has one entry. The table has about 1.4 million distinct CDR3 sequences, roughly 64% seen once; the top ten hold over 5%. The sample taken for sequencing was blood. All receptors come from a man in his late teens or twenties in good health.

This clonotype has just a few counts. This rearrangement joins TRBV20-1 to TRBJ2-5; the D gene is possibly TRBD1 (6 bases). V was pared by 2 bases and J by 4 bases, with 11 bases between. The V gene's germline CDR1 is DFQATT and CDR2 SNEGSKA (reference sequence). This CDR3 region has 13 residues. The CDR3 DNA is TGCAGTGCTAGACCAACAGGGTTAGAGACCCAGTACTTC. This codes for CSARPTGLETQYF.

This clonotype was detected only once. This chain links TRBV11-3 with TRBJ2-5; TRBD2 matches at 8 bases. The germline CDR1 and CDR2 sequences are SGHNT and YENEEA. The CDR3 runs 16 residues. V lost 10 bases and J lost 0; bases outside the gene matches: 13. The CDR3: CANNTRTSWYQETQYF. In DNA form, the CDR3 reads TGTGCCAACAACACCCGGACTAGCTGGTACCAAGAGACCCAGTACTTC.

This clonotype was counted only a few times. The chain uses TRBV4-2 and TRBJ1-4; TRBD1 might be the D (6 bases). Trimming removed 2 bases from V and 2 bases from J, with 9 bases in between. CDR1 is LGHNA, CDR2 YNFKEQ, per germline. There are 15 residues in the CDR3. The CDR3, as DNA: TGTGCCAGCAGCCAACCCGGACAGACTAATGAAAAACTGTTTTTT. Amino acid sequence: CASSQPGQTNEKLFF.

The V call is TRBV7-9, the J call TRBJ1-2; maybe TRBD1 (5 bases). Per germline, CDR1 SEHNR and CDR2 FQNEAQ (reference sequence). With 0 bases removed from V and 0 bases from J, the gap between germline ends came to 11 bases. This CDR3 has 16 residues. The CDR3, as DNA: TGTGCCAGCAGCTTAGCCCGGACACCCGCTAACTATGGCTACACCTTC. The encoded protein is CASSLARTPANYGYTF.

This clonotype has more than one count but fewer than ten. This chain uses TRBV6-6 with TRBJ1-2, with 7 bases identical to TRBD1. The CDR3 covers 13 residues. V gave up 6 bases and J gave up 6 bases; unmatched junction bases: 7. Looked up from germline, CDR1 is MNHNY and CDR2 is SVGAGI (reference sequence). This chain's CDR3 is CASRLIDRDGYTF. CDR3 sequence (DNA): TGTGCCAGCAGATTAATCGACAGGGATGGCTACACCTTC.

The chain is built from TRBV6-5 and TRBJ2-1; TRBD1 matches 8 bases. The V gene end was trimmed by 7 bases and the J gene end by 8 bases; junction bases not matched to a gene: 10. Per the germline V gene, CDR1 is MNHEY and CDR2 is SVGAGI. The length of the CDR3 is 14 residues. In DNA, the CDR3 is TGTGCCAGCACATCTAACAGGGGGTTGGATGAGCAGTTCTTC. Amino acid sequence: CASTSNRGLDEQFF.

CDR3: CASSYSQEQGGYNEQYF. DNA of the CDR3: TGTGCCAGCAGTTACTCTCAGGAGCAAGGGGGCTACAACGAGCAGTACTTC. The chain combines TRBV6-6 with TRBJ2-7; 7 bases line up with TRBD1. CDR3 size: 17 residues. Germline trimming cut 0 bases from V and 5 bases from J; bases unmatched to any gene: 13. Germline V gene lookup returns CDR1 MNHNY and CDR2 SVGAGI (reference sequence).

The chain couples TRBV4-1 to TRBJ2-1; D is perhaps TRBD2 (6 bases). Germline CDR1 MGHRA, CDR2 YSYEKL. This CDR3 comprises 15 residues. V lost 2 bases to trimming and J lost 7 bases, with 15 bases between them. The CDR3 DNA is TGCGCCAGCAGCCAACCAGGGAGGAGGCTAAATGAGCAGTTCTTC. Protein: CASSQPGRRLNEQFF.

The V and J genes are TRBV2 and TRBJ2-3; D unclear. The CDR3 extends over 12 amino acids. Per the germline V gene, CDR1 is SNHLY and CDR2 is FYNNEI. The V end was cut by 8 bases, the J end by 4 bases, with 10 bases between. As DNA, the CDR3 is TGTGCCAGCCAGATAGAGGCAGATACGCAGTATTTT. Protein product: CASQIEADTQYF.

The chain's CDR3 is CASTQGGQNTGELFF. The CDR3 DNA reads as TGTGCCAGCACCCAGGGGGGACAGAACACCGGGGAGCTGTTTTTT. V usage is TRBV7-9 and J usage is TRBJ2-2; weak D call: TRBD1 (7 bases). The V gene lost 7 bases and the J gene lost 1 base, with 13 bases spanning the gap. The CDR3 runs to 15 residues. Germline V gene data show CDR1 as SEHNR and CDR2 as FQNEAQ (reference sequence). Filled out from reference TRBV7-9 and TRBJ2-2, the complete variable domain reads DTGVSQNPRHKITKRGQNVTFRCDPISEHNRLYWYRQTLGQGPEFLTYFQNEAQLEKSRLLSDRFSAERPKGSFSTLEIQRTEQGDSAMYLCASTQGGQNTGELFFGEGSRLTVL.

This clonotype showed up just a few times. The chain has TRBV9 and TRBJ1-5, with 8 positions matching TRBD1. Germline values: CDR1 SGDLS, CDR2 YYNGEE. V shed 2 bases, J shed 4 bases, and the junction held 2 bases outside the gene matches. The CDR3 runs 14 residues. For the CDR3, the DNA is TGTGCCAGCAGCGTTACAGGGGGAAATCAGCCCCAGCATTTT. Residues: CASSVTGGNQPQHF.

Turning to this clonotype: This sequence may be a read error, since a much larger clone differs from it by one base. The chain recombines TRBV6-5 with TRBJ2-7; D possibly corresponds to TRBD1 (6 bases). The germline V and J ends were trimmed by 6 bases and 5 bases, with 8 bases remaining between them. The CDR3 is made up of 11 amino acids. Germline V gene sequence: CDR1 MNHEY, CDR2 SVGAGI. CDR3 loop: CASSRDNEQYF. DNA of the CDR3: TGTGCCAGCAGCCGGGACAACGAGCAGTACTTC.